Shown below are 5 T cell receptor beta chains from a single sample sequenced in a study of blood T cell repertoires in COVID-19 (dated by TCRdb to the early 2020s). The library came from the immunoSEQ multiplex PCR assay. In TCRdb, the immuneACCESS table is reduced to in-frame sequences with V and J assigned. These tables do not hold every clone; where another copy was compared, an unresolved V gene accounts for under half, and the others remain unexplained. A total of some 110,000 clones appear in this sample, roughly nine tenths of them only once. Roughly 5.6% of the sample lies in the top ten. Sequenced material: peripheral blood. All receptors come from a human donor in a cohort sampled during active COVID-19.

The chain recombines TRBV4-1 with TRBJ2-5; D possibly corresponds to TRBD2 (6 bases). This CDR3 is built from 14 residues. Trimming took 4 bases from V and 3 from J, leaving 12 bases between them. CDR1 and CDR2 from the germline V gene are MGHRA and YSYEKL. CDR3 sequence reads: CASSRTGGKETQYF. The CDR3 DNA follows: TGCGCCAGCAGCCGGACTGGGGGGAAAGAGACCCAGTACTTC.

This clone was picked up one time. The chain uses TRBV3-1 (or the pseudogene TRBV3-2) and TRBJ2-1, with a weak D call TRBD2 (5 bases). The V gene's germline CDR1 is LGHDT and CDR2 YNNKEL (reference sequence). The V gene lost 1 base and the J gene lost 0 bases, with 10 bases spanning the gap. The CDR3 sequence is 16 residues long. The CDR3 DNA sequence: TGTGCCAGCAGCCAAGGGTTAGGGAGCTCCTACAATGAGCAGTTCTTC. Translating it yields CASSQGLGSSYNEQFF.

V is TRBV7-9 and J is TRBJ2-7; the match to TRBD2 covers 11 bases. Germline CDR1 SEHNR, CDR2 FQNEAQ (reference sequence). V lost 6 bases and J lost 1; bases outside the gene matches: 11. This CDR3 is built from 17 residues. The CDR3 DNA follows: TGTGCCAGCAGTCCGGAGACTAGCGGGACCTCTTCCTACGAGCAGTACTTC. Translated: CASSPETSGTSSYEQYF.

This clone was seen only once. V and J are TRBV5-5 and TRBJ2-1; D might be TRBD2 (5 bases). Germline V gene sequence: CDR1 SGHKS, CDR2 YYEKEE (reference sequence). Deletions cut 6 bases from V and 1 base from J, with 14 bases between. The CDR3 is made up of 15 amino acids. CDR3 residues: CASTPVGGSYNEQFF. Here the CDR3 DNA reads TGTGCCAGCACCCCCGTAGGCGGGTCCTACAATGAGCAGTTCTTC.

V usage is TRBV7-2 and J usage is TRBJ1-3, with D unresolved. CDR1 is SGHTA and CDR2 is FQGNSA in the germline V gene. CDR3 size: 17 residues. V was shortened by 5 bases and J by 0 bases, with 17 bases between the two germline ends. The CDR3: CASSPRTRTGSGNTIYF. The CDR3 region has the DNA TGTGCCAGCAGCCCTAGAACTCGAACGGGCTCTGGAAACACCATATATTTT.